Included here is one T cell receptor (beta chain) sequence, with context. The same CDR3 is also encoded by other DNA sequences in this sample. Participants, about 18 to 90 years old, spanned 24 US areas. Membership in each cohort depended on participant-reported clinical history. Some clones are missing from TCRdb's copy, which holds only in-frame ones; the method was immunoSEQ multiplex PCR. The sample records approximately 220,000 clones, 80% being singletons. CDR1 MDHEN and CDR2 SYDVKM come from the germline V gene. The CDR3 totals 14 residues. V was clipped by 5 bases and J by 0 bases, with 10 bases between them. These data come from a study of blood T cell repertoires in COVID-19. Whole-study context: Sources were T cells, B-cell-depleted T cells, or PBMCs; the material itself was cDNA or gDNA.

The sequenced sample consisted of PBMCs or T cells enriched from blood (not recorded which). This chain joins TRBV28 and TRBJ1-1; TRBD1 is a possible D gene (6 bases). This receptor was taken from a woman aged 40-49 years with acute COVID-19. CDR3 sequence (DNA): TGTGCCAGCAGTCTTGGGGGCTTGAACACTGAAGCTTTCTTT. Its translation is CASSLGGLNTEAFF.